This TCR beta chain was captured in a study of siplizumab effects on memory and regulatory T cells. Trimming cost V 4 bases and J 5 bases; bases outside gene matches: 9. CDR1 is MGHRA, CDR2 YSYEKL, per germline. The CDR3 sequence is 16 residues long. Study-level findings and limits: Mappable alloreactive CD4+ clones were on average 68.8% Treg-derived with siplizumab, approximately 30% in controls.

Concerning this clone itself: No antigen is known for it.

Data came from immunoSEQ multiplex PCR; TCRdb stores just in-frame clones and leaves some out. The repertoire has fewer than 80,000 clones, just over 90% of them found once; the top ten carry about 5%. The chain carries TRBV4-1 and TRBJ2-1; 9 bases line up with TRBD2. The receptor was isolated from a human donor in good health. Material: CD8+ T cells sorted from blood. For the CDR3, the DNA is TGCGCCAGCAGCCGCACTCTAGCGGGGCAAAACAATGAGCAGTTCTTC. Amino acid sequence: CASSRTLAGQNNEQFF.